Presented here are 22 T cell receptor beta chains from one specimen sequenced in a study of cytomegalovirus exposure and HLA in healthy donors. TCRdb keeps only in-frame clones here, not all; method: immunoSEQ multiplex PCR. The sample has over 200,000 clones, 90% seen once. Material for sequencing was PBMCs. All receptors derive from a woman between 18 and 29 years old in good health and CMV-seronegative.

The chain combines TRBV9 with TRBJ2-5; D might be TRBD2 (6 bases). Trimming stripped 0 bases from V and 2 bases from J, with 11 bases between. The CDR3 spans 15 residues. CDR1 is SGDLS, CDR2 YYNGEE, per germline. CDR3 amino acids: CASSVEIAAQETQYF. The CDR3 DNA reads as TGTGCCAGCAGCGTAGAGATAGCGGCGCAAGAGACCCAGTACTTC.

The V gene is TRBV5-5, the J gene TRBJ2-1; the match to TRBD1 covers 11 bases. The J segment lost 8 bases and the V segment lost 2 bases, leaving 3 bases of the junction unmatched. Germline CDR1 and CDR2: SGHKS and YYEKEE (reference sequence). This CDR3 is built from 14 residues. The CDR3 sequence: CASSLGQGADEQFF. For the CDR3, the DNA is TGTGCCAGCAGCTTAGGACAGGGGGCTGATGAGCAGTTCTTC.

The rearrangement uses TRBV28 and TRBJ1-2, with 10 bases matching TRBD1. Trimming removed 6 bases from V and 4 bases from J; junction bases left unmatched: 8. The CDR3 has 15 amino acids. Per the germline V gene, CDR1 is MDHEN and CDR2 is SYDVKM. The CDR3 DNA sequence: TGTGCCAGCAGAAAAGACAGGGGGCCTGGCTATGGCTACACCTTC. Its protein is CASRKDRGPGYGYTF.

The chain joins TRBV2 to TRBJ1-2, with 8 bases aligning to TRBD1. With V trimmed by 10 bases and J by 4 bases, 8 bases remained unmatched. The CDR3 has 13 residues. Germline V gene lookup returns CDR1 SNHLY and CDR2 FYNNEI. The CDR3 nucleotides are TGTGCCACCCTGGACAGGGTTCTCTATGGCTACACCTTC. Translating gives CATLDRVLYGYTF.

This chain connects TRBV5-6 to TRBJ2-1; 11 bases agree with TRBD2. The CDR3 sequence is 14 residues long. J gave up 7 bases and V 6 bases, and 6 bases lay outside the gene matches. Germline loops: CDR1 SGHDT, CDR2 YYEEEE. This CDR3 reads CASIRLAGGNEQFF. The CDR3 DNA sequence: TGTGCCAGCATCCGTCTAGCGGGGGGAAATGAGCAGTTCTTC.

The gene calls are TRBV19 and TRBJ2-7, with 10 bases that match TRBD1. The CDR3 runs to 15 residues. Germline-derived CDR1 and CDR2 are LNHDA and SQIVND (reference sequence). Losses at the gene ends were 5 bases for V and 4 bases for J; bases not matched to a gene: 8. As DNA, the CDR3 is TGTGCCAGTAGTCAGTACGGGACAGGGGCTTACGAGCAGTACGTC. Translation gives CASSQYGTGAYEQYV.

V and J are TRBV27 and TRBJ1-2, with 10 bases fitting TRBD1. Germline V gene data show CDR1 as MNHEY and CDR2 as SMNVEV (reference sequence). This CDR3 comprises 16 residues. Unmatched junction bases numbered 9, after V lost 6 bases and J lost 2 bases. This CDR3 is CASSPFPGQGNYGYTF. The CDR3, as DNA: TGTGCCAGCAGCCCATTCCCGGGACAGGGGAACTATGGCTACACCTTC.

This rearrangement joins TRBV9 to TRBJ2-1, with a weak D call TRBD2 (5 bases). Germline values: CDR1 SGDLS, CDR2 YYNGEE. Trimming removed 0 bases from V and 5 bases from J, with 12 bases in between. The CDR3 runs 15 residues. The CDR3 loop is CASSVVSGRNNEQFF. Written as DNA, the CDR3 is TGTGCCAGCAGCGTAGTTTCGGGGAGAAACAATGAGCAGTTCTTC. The full variable domain, rest sourced from reference TRBV9 and TRBJ2-1, is DSGVTQTPKHLITATGQRVTLRCSPRSGDLSVYWYQQSLDQGLQFLIQYYNGEERAKGNILERFSAQQFPDLHSELNLSSLELGDSALYFCASSVVSGRNNEQFFGPGTRLTVL.

CDR3 bases: TGTGCCAGCAGCGGCAGTTCTCCCTACGAGCAGTACTTC. Its protein is CASSGSSPYEQYF. The rearrangement uses TRBV11-2 and TRBJ2-7; D is unclear. Germline V gene data show CDR1 as SGHAT and CDR2 as FQNNGV. The CDR3 extends over 13 amino acids. V was cut by 5 bases and J by 2 bases, with 10 bases left in between.

This chain joins TRBV6-5 and TRBJ1-2; no definite D call. V lost 4 bases and J lost 6, with 18 bases in between. Germline V gives CDR1 MNHEY, CDR2 SVGAGI. CDR3 size: 15 residues. DNA for the CDR3: TGTGCCAGCAGTTCCCCCCCGGGAGGTAAAAATGGCTACACCTTC. Translated: CASSSPPGGKNGYTF.

This chain connects TRBV4-3 to TRBJ1-1; tentatively, D is TRBD1 (5 bases). Germline CDR1 and CDR2: LGHNA and YSLEER. V gave up 0 bases and J gave up 1 base, with 9 bases separating them. CDR3 length: 15 amino acids. This chain's CDR3 is CASSQDGHSNTEAFF. The DNA of the CDR3 is TGCGCCAGCAGCCAAGATGGACATTCGAACACTGAAGCTTTCTTT.

Comments on this clone: The same CDR3 can be traced to other DNA sequences in this sample. The chain is built from TRBV6-5 and TRBJ2-7; 10 bases line up with TRBD1. The ends lost 0 bases at V and 4 bases at J; junction bases unmatched: 3. The V gene's germline CDR1 is MNHEY and CDR2 SVGAGI. The CDR3 spans 15 residues. The CDR3 DNA reads as TGTGCCAGCAGTTACTCAGGGGGACAGGGGTACGAGCAGTACTTC. It yields the protein CASSYSGGQGYEQYF.

This rearrangement joins TRBV7-2 to TRBJ2-2; 7 positions match TRBD2. The junction had 14 bases not matched to a gene; V was cut back by 5 bases and J by 5 bases. The length of the CDR3 is 17 residues. Germline V CDR1 and CDR2: SGHTA, FQGNSA. This CDR3 reads CASSPGRTSLKTGELFF. In DNA, the CDR3 is TGTGCCAGCAGCCCAGGTCGGACTAGTCTAAAAACCGGGGAGCTGTTTTTT.

This chain joins TRBV6-5 and TRBJ2-3, with D perhaps matching TRBD2 (5 bases). Germline CDR1 reads MNHEY; CDR2 reads SVGAGI. The CDR3 spans 15 residues. Trimming removed 2 bases at V and 3 bases at J, with 12 bases between. As DNA, the CDR3 is TGTGCCAGCAGTTACAAGGTCGGGGTAACAGATACGCAGTATTTT. Its protein is CASSYKVGVTDTQYF.

This clone came up once. This rearrangement joins TRBV5-1 to TRBJ2-2; 9 nucleotides line up with TRBD2. Germline V CDR1 and CDR2: SGHRS, YFSETQ. V gave up 2 bases and J gave up 6 bases; unmatched junction bases: 11. The CDR3 extends over 17 amino acids. The CDR3 reads CASSFIAGAPQAGELFF. The DNA for the CDR3 is TGCGCCAGCAGCTTTATAGCGGGGGCCCCCCAGGCCGGGGAGCTGTTTTTT.

The chain has TRBV7-2 and TRBJ2-5; tentative D call: TRBD2 (6 bases). Germline CDR1 and CDR2: SGHTA and FQGNSA. The CDR3 is made up of 13 amino acids. V was trimmed by 5 bases and J by 1 base, leaving 8 bases between them. CDR3 region: CASSGGLQETQYF. CDR3 coding DNA: TGTGCCAGCAGCGGGGGACTCCAAGAGACCCAGTACTTC.

The gene calls are TRBV28 and TRBJ2-5, with D perhaps TRBD1 (6 bases). The CDR3 spans 15 residues. Germline values: CDR1 MDHEN, CDR2 SYDVKM. With 2 bases removed from V and 3 bases from J, the gap between germline ends came to 13 bases. CDR3 DNA sequence: TGTGCCAGCAGTTTAGGCAGGGGATCGGAAGAGACCCAGTACTTC. It specifies CASSLGRGSEETQYF.

The genes are TRBV7-9 and TRBJ1-1, with unresolved D. The germline gives CDR1 SEHNR, CDR2 FQNEAQ (reference sequence). This CDR3 region has 16 residues. V lost 3 bases to trimming and J lost 2 bases, with 16 bases between them. The CDR3 DNA sequence: TGTGCCAGCAGCTTCGGGTCCGGCGAGGATAACACTGAAGCTTTCTTT. This codes for CASSFGSGEDNTEAFF. Looking up the rest from reference TRBV7-9 and TRBJ1-1 gives the full variable domain: DTGVSQNPRHKITKRGQNVTFRCDPISEHNRLYWYRQTLGQGPEFLTYFQNEAQLEKSRLLSDRFSAERPKGSFSTLEIQRTEQGDSAMYLCASSFGSGEDNTEAFFGQGTRLTVV.

The V call is TRBV28, the J call TRBJ1-5; 7 nucleotides agree with TRBD1. Germline values: CDR1 MDHEN, CDR2 SYDVKM. J was trimmed by 0 bases and V by 6 bases; bases with no gene match: 5. This CDR3 is built from 15 residues. The CDR3: CASSLDRYSNQPQHF. DNA of the CDR3: TGTGCCAGCAGCCTGGACAGGTATAGCAATCAGCCCCAGCATTTT.

This chain connects TRBV13 to TRBJ2-1; TRBD2 is a possible D gene (6 bases). CDR1 and CDR2 (germline): PRHDT, FYEKMQ (reference sequence). V lost 0 bases and J 1 base, leaving 7 bases between the germline ends. This CDR3 region has 15 residues. CDR3 coding DNA: TGTGCCAGCAGCTTAGGTCGGGGGTCCTACAATGAGCAGTTCTTC. It encodes CASSLGRGSYNEQFF.

This rearrangement joins TRBV5-1 to TRBJ1-2, with a tentative D call TRBD1 (6 bases). V was shortened by 2 bases and J by 1 base, with 21 bases between the two germline ends. The length of the CDR3 is 18 residues. Germline V gene data show CDR1 as SGHRS and CDR2 as YFSETQ. CDR3 DNA: TGCGCCAGCAGCTTAATTCAGGGGCCCGCAAACTTTAACTATGGCTACACCTTC. This sequence encodes CASSLIQGPANFNYGYTF.

The gene calls are TRBV5-4 and TRBJ1-2, with D perhaps matching TRBD1 (6 bases). The germline V and J ends were trimmed by 5 bases and 10 bases, with 18 bases remaining between them. CDR3 length equals 13 residues. The germline CDR1 and CDR2 sequences are SGHNT and YYREEE (reference sequence). The CDR3 DNA follows: TGTGCCAGCAGAACTGGACAGATGAGCTACTACACCTTC. Protein: CASRTGQMSYYTF.